This T cell receptor beta chain came from a study of blood T cell repertoires in COVID-19. TCRdb's copy holds only in-frame clones and misses some; the assay was immunoSEQ multiplex PCR. Altogether over 150,000 clones are present, around four fifths being singletons, with the ten largest covering more than 5.5%. This CDR3 contains 16 residues. Germline V lookup: CDR1 SNHLY, CDR2 FYNNEI. Trimming cost V 6 bases and J 2 bases, with 17 bases left between them. The chain combines TRBV2 with TRBJ2-1, with D possibly matching TRBD1 (5 bases). The TCR was taken from a man over 45 who had recovered from COVID-19. Material: PBMCs or T cells enriched from blood (not recorded which). CDR3 coding DNA: TGTGCCAGCAGAGACAGACTCCTTGGGGCCTACAATGAGCAGTTCTTC. Its protein is CASRDRLLGAYNEQFF.